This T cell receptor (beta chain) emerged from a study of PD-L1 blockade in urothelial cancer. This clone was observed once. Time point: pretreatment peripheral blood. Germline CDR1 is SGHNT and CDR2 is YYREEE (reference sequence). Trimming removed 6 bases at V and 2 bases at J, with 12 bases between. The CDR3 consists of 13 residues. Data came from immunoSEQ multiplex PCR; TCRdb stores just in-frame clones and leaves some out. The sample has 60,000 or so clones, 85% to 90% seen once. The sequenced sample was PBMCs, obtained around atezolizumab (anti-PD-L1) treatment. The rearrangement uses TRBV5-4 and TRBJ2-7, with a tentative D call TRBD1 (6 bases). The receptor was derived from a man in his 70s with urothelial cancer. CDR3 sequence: CASTQDRAYEQYF. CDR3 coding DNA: TGTGCCAGCACCCAGGACAGAGCCTACGAGCAGTACTTC.